This T cell receptor beta chain was observed in a study of beta chain features in type 1 diabetes. For the study at large: Examination spanned approximately 110 million sorted cells from all samples.

The V and J ends lost 0 bases and 1 base, in that order; junction bases with no gene match: 2. The CDR3 contains 16 residues. The V gene's germline CDR1 is SGHRS and CDR2 YFSETQ. The sample holds a few counts of this clone. No antigen is known for it. Reverse transcription of all isolated RNA meant that expressed TCRB transcripts were sequenced. Clones were read by immunoSEQ multiplex PCR, and TCRdb kept only the in-frame ones, dropping some. The profile shows about 360,000 clones, over 9.5% of them singletons. Study observations and caveats: In all four CD4+ subsets, TCRB CDR3 length was significantly, moderately reduced in type 1 diabetes. The VDJ junctions of type 1 diabetes patients carried fewer insertions and more deletions.

The chain is built from TRBV5-1 and TRBJ2-2, with 8 bases identical to TRBD2. The sequenced material came from naive CD4+ T cells from blood. The source is a woman between 18 and 30 years old with type 1 diabetes. CDR3 nucleotide sequence: TGCGCCAGCAGCTTGGATACTAGCGGGAACACCGGGGAGCTGTTTTTT. Its translation: CASSLDTSGNTGELFF.